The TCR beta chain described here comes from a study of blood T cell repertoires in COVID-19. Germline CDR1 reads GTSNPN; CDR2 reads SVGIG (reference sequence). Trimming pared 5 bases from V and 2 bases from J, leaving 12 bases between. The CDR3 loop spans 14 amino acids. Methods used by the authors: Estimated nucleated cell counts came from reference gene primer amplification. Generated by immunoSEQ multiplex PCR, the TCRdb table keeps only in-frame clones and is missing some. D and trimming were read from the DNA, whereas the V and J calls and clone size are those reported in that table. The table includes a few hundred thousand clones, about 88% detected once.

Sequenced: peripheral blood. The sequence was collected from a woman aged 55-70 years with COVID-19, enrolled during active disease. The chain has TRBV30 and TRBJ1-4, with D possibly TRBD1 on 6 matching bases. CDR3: CAWAPGGTNEKLFF. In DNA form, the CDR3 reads TGTGCCTGGGCCCCTGGGGGCACTAATGAAAAACTGTTTTTT.